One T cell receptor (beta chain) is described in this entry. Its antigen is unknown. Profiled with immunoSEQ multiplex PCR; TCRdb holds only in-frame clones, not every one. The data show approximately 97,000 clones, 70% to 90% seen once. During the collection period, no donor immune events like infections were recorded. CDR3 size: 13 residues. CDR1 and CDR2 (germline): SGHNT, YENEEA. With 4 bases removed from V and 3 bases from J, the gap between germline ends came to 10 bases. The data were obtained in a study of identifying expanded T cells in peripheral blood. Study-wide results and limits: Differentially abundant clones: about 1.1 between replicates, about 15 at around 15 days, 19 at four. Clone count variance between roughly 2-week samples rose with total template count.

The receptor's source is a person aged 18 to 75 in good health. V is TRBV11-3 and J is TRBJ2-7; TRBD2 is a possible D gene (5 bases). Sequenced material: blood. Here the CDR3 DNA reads TGTGCCAGCAGCTACGGGAACCTCTACGAGCAGTACTTC. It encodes CASSYGNLYEQYF.